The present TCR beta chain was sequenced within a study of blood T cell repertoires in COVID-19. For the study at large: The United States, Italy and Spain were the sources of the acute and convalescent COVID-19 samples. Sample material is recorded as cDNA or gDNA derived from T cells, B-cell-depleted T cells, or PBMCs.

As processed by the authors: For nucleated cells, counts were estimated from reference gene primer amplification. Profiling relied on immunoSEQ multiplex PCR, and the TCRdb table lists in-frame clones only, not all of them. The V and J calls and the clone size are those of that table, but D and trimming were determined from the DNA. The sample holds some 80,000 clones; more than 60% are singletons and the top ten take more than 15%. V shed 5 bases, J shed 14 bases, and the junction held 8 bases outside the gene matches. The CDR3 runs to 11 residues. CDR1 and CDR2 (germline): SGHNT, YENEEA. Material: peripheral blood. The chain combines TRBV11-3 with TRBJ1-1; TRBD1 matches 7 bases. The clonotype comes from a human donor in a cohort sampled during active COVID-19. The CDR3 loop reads CASSTTGSPFF. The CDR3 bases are TGTGCCAGCAGCACGACAGGGTCCCCATTCTTT.